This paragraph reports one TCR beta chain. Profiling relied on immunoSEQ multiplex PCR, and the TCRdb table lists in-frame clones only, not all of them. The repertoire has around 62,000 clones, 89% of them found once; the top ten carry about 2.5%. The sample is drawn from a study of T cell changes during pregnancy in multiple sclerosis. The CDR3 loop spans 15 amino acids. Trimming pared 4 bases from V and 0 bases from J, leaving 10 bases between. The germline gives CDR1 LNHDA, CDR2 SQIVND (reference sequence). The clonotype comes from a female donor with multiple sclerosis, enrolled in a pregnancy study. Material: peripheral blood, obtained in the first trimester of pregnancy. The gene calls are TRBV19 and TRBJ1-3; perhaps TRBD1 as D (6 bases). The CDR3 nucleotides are TGTGCCAGTAGTAGAGGACAGAGCTCTGGAAACACCATATATTTT. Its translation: CASSRGQSSGNTIYF.